A single sample gave rise to the 13 T cell receptor beta chains below, sequenced in a study of technical replicates of blood from a handful of donors. TCRdb's copy holds only in-frame clones and misses some; the assay was immunoSEQ multiplex PCR. The repertoire has about 93,000 clones, approximately 95% of them found once; the top ten carry 0.26%. The sample consisted of T cells isolated from PBMCs. The receptors come from a human donor in good health.

The chain has TRBV29-1 and TRBJ1-4; D ambiguous. Per the germline V gene, CDR1 is SQVTM and CDR2 is ANQGSEA. This CDR3 region has 15 residues. V lost 5 bases and J 0 bases, leaving 13 bases between the germline ends. DNA for the CDR3: TGCAGCGTTAAACAGCGGCTTGCAACTAATGAAAAACTGTTTTTT. Translation gives CSVKQRLATNEKLFF.

This chain uses TRBV28 with TRBJ2-3; 7 bases agree with TRBD1. Germline V gene data show CDR1 as MDHEN and CDR2 as SYDVKM. The trim removed 7 bases at V and 2 bases at J, leaving 6 bases unmatched. The CDR3 totals 14 residues. The CDR3 coding sequence is TGTGCCAGCACATCGGGACAGTCCACAGATACGCAGTATTTT. Encoded protein: CASTSGQSTDTQYF.

The J gene is TRBJ2-3, the V gene TRBV19; tentatively, D is TRBD1 (5 bases). CDR1 LNHDA and CDR2 SQIVND come from the germline V gene (reference sequence). V lost 5 bases to trimming and J lost 4 bases, with 7 bases between them. The CDR3 length is 12 residues. In DNA, the CDR3 is TGTGCCAGTAGTCCCAGGGCAGATACGCAGTATTTT. It specifies CASSPRADTQYF. The variable domain in full, completed from reference TRBV19 and TRBJ2-3, reads DGGITQSPKYLFRKEGQNVTLSCEQNLNHDAMYWYRQDPGQGLRLIYYSQIVNDFQKGDIAEGYSVSREKKESFPLTVTSAQKNPTAFYLCASSPRADTQYFGPGTRLTVL.

V gene TRBV25-1 combines with J gene TRBJ1-2, with a possible D match to TRBD1 (6 bases). V was trimmed by 1 base and J by 7 bases, leaving 7 bases between them. This CDR3 contains 12 residues. CDR1 and CDR2 from the germline V gene are MGHDK and SYGVNS. The CDR3 is CASSEWGRGYTF. The CDR3, as DNA: TGTGCCAGCAGTGAATGGGGGCGTGGCTACACCTTC.

The chain carries TRBV6-1 and TRBJ2-7; 10 nucleotides line up with TRBD1. V lost 0 bases, J lost 3 bases, and 2 bases stayed unmatched. The CDR3 is 15 residues long. Germline V lookup: CDR1 MNHNS, CDR2 SASEGT. The CDR3 loop is CASSEAGTGVYEQYF. The CDR3 coding sequence is TGTGCCAGCAGTGAAGCGGGGACAGGGGTCTACGAGCAGTACTTC.

The chain uses TRBV6-1 and TRBJ2-7; tentative D call: TRBD2 (5 bases). CDR1 is MNHNS, CDR2 SASEGT, per germline. This CDR3 spans 14 amino acids. Trimming pared 2 bases from V and 3 bases from J, leaving 11 bases between. The DNA of the CDR3 is TGTGCCAGCAGTGAAAGTCAGACTAACTACGAGCAGTACTTC. Residues: CASSESQTNYEQYF.

The rearrangement links TRBV5-1 to TRBJ1-1; D may be TRBD1 (5 bases). Trimming left V 3 bases short and J 7 bases short, with 10 bases between. CDR3 length: 12 residues. Germline CDR1 SGHRS, CDR2 YFSETQ. The CDR3 DNA reads as TGCGCCAGCAGCTATGACAGAAATGAAGCTTTCTTT. It specifies CASSYDRNEAFF.

The rearrangement uses TRBV27 and TRBJ2-7; the D gene is possibly TRBD1 (6 bases). Germline CDR1 MNHEY, CDR2 SMNVEV (reference sequence). Trimming removed 6 bases at V and 3 bases at J, with 21 bases between. The CDR3 spans 16 residues. The CDR3 protein is CASSTGQRSRVYEQYF. In DNA, the CDR3 is TGTGCCAGCAGCACCGGACAGAGGTCTAGGGTCTACGAGCAGTACTTC.

This chain links TRBV2 with TRBJ2-5; 8 bases align to TRBD2. From germline, CDR1 is SNHLY and CDR2 FYNNEI. The CDR3 spans 15 residues. The ends lost 3 bases at V and 0 bases at J; junction bases unmatched: 3. The DNA of the CDR3 is TGTGCCAGCAGTGACCCTAGCGGGTACCAAGAGACCCAGTACTTC. Encoded protein: CASSDPSGYQETQYF. Looking up the rest from reference TRBV2 and TRBJ2-5 gives the full variable domain: EPEVTQTPSHQVTQMGQEVILRCVPISNHLYFYWYRQILGQKVEFLVSFYNNEISEKSEIFDDQFSVERPDGSNFTLKIRSTKLEDSAMYFCASSDPSGYQETQYFGPGTRLLVL.

This sequence joins TRBV2 and TRBJ2-3, with D tentatively TRBD2 (6 bases). The CDR3 extends over 13 amino acids. The germline CDR1 and CDR2 sequences are SNHLY and FYNNEI. V was clipped by 3 bases and J by 6 bases, with 10 bases between them. The DNA of the CDR3 is TGTGCCAGCAGTGATGGGGGGAGGGATACGCAGTATTTT. This sequence encodes CASSDGGRDTQYF. The full variable domain, its missing parts supplied by reference TRBV2 and TRBJ2-3, is EPEVTQTPSHQVTQMGQEVILRCVPISNHLYFYWYRQILGQKVEFLVSFYNNEISEKSEIFDDQFSVERPDGSNFTLKIRSTKLEDSAMYFCASSDGGRDTQYFGPGTRLTVL.

V and J are TRBV5-1 and TRBJ1-2; maybe TRBD1 (6 bases). V was clipped by 3 bases and J by 8 bases, with 17 bases between them. The length of the CDR3 is 14 residues. Germline loops: CDR1 SGHRS, CDR2 YFSETQ. CDR3 region: CASSSGARTRGYTF. In DNA form, the CDR3 reads TGCGCCAGCAGCTCAGGGGCGCGGACGAGAGGCTACACCTTC.

In DNA form, the CDR3 reads TGTGCCAGCTTCCCGACCGGACAGGGGATTACCTACGAGCAGTACTTC. Its protein product is CASFPTGQGITYEQYF. The chain uses TRBV27 and TRBJ2-7, with 9 nucleotides matching TRBD1. This CDR3 is built from 16 residues. Germline V CDR1 and CDR2: MNHEY, SMNVEV (reference sequence). Germline trimming cut 8 bases from V and 2 bases from J; bases unmatched to any gene: 13.

The CDR3 bases are TGCGCCAGCAGCTCCGGGACAGGGGACGGGGCCAACGTCCTGACTTTC. This sequence encodes CASSSGTGDGANVLTF. The chain joins TRBV5-1 to TRBJ2-6; 10 nucleotides agree with TRBD1. The CDR3 length is 16 residues. CDR1 is SGHRS and CDR2 is YFSETQ in the germline V gene. With V trimmed by 3 bases and J by 4 bases, 4 bases remained unmatched.